These 24 T cell receptor beta chains were sequenced from one sample in a study of T-cell reconstitution after alpha-beta-depleted transplantation in children. Using unique molecular identifiers, the investigators prepared the TCRbeta library. TCRdb re-derived calls from the PCR reads in MiXCR, one entry per CDR3 protein. This sample has approximately 430,000 distinct CDR3 sequences, with 15% to 20% found just once. Sequenced material: PBMCs, mostly from graft donor cells, taken 360 days after TCRalphabeta/CD19-depleted stem cell transplant. The receptors here all came from a boy younger than two who had a stem cell transplant for Wiskott-Aldrich syndrome, so the T cells may come from the graft donor.

V usage is TRBV4-2 and J usage is TRBJ2-7; D is ambiguous. From germline, CDR1 is LGHNA and CDR2 YNFKEQ. CDR3 length: 13 residues. Deletions cut 10 bases from V and 2 bases from J, with 15 bases between. CDR3 region: CAMSPGLPYEQYF. The CDR3 nucleotides are TGTGCCATGAGCCCCGGGCTCCCCTACGAGCAGTACTTC.

The chain carries TRBV12-3 or TRBV12-4 and TRBJ2-7, with 12 bases lining up with TRBD2. Unmatched junction bases numbered 8, after V lost 2 bases and J lost 6 bases. The CDR3 length is 16 residues. CDR3 in DNA: TGTGCCAGCAGTTTAAGGTGGACTAGCGGGATCAGCGAGCAGTACTTC. It encodes CASSLRWTSGISEQYF.

In its sample, this clonotype was seen a few times. CDR3 in DNA: TGTGCCAGCAGCTCCCAACCCCTAGCGGGAGTTTTGCGAGAGCAGTTCTTC. It encodes CASSSQPLAGVLREQFF. V usage is TRBV7-9 and J usage is TRBJ2-1; 10 bases fit TRBD2. This CDR3 spans 17 amino acids. Germline V gives CDR1 SEHNR, CDR2 FQNEAQ (reference sequence). J gave up 10 bases and V 4 bases, and 16 bases lay outside the gene matches.

The chain employs TRBV20-1 and TRBJ1-1; TRBD1 agrees at 7 bases. Germline CDR1 reads DFQATT; CDR2 reads SNEGSKA (reference sequence). With 2 bases clipped from V and 0 bases from J, the junction kept 9 bases outside the gene matches. The CDR3 is 16 amino acids. The DNA for the CDR3 is TGCAGTGCTAGAATATGGGGACAGCCCATGAACACTGAAGCTTTCTTT. The encoded protein is CSARIWGQPMNTEAFF.

A few counts support this clonotype. CDR3 amino acids: CASSARLAGEHEQYF. The CDR3 DNA is TGTGCCAGCAGTGCCAGACTAGCGGGAGAACACGAGCAGTACTTC. V is TRBV27 and J is TRBJ2-7; 12 bases are a match to TRBD2. CDR3 length equals 15 residues. V trimming: 5 bases; J trimming: 5 bases; junction bases outside the gene matches: 7. Per the germline V gene, CDR1 is MNHEY and CDR2 is SMNVEV (reference sequence).

This chain connects TRBV15 to TRBJ1-2; 9 nucleotides agree with TRBD1. The ends lost 0 bases at V and 5 bases at J; junction bases unmatched: 4. The CDR3 consists of 15 residues. Germline-derived CDR1 and CDR2 are LNHNV and YYDKDF (reference sequence). The CDR3 here is CATSRDRDRVYGYTF. The DNA for the CDR3 is TGTGCCACCAGCAGAGACCGGGACAGGGTATATGGCTACACCTTC. Together with reference TRBV15 and TRBJ1-2, the CDR3 gives the full variable domain: DAMVIQNPRYQVTQFGKPVTLSCSQTLNHNVMYWYQQKSSQAPKLLFHYYDKDFNNEADTPDNFQSRRPNTSFCFLDIRSPGLGDTAMYLCATSRDRDRVYGYTFGSGTRLTVV.

The chain couples TRBV12-3 or TRBV12-4 to TRBJ1-2; 9 bases agree with TRBD1. The V gene end was trimmed by 5 bases and the J gene end by 3 bases; junction bases not matched to a gene: 4. The length of the CDR3 is 14 residues. In DNA, the CDR3 is TGTGCCAGCAGTACATGGACAGGGGACTATGGCTACACCTTC. It is translated as CASSTWTGDYGYTF.

This clonotype was seen repeatedly, ten times or more. The CDR3 sequence is CASSQELLAGVNEQFF. CDR3 coding DNA: TGCGCCAGCAGCCAAGAGTTACTAGCGGGAGTCAATGAGCAGTTCTTC. The rearrangement joins TRBV4-3 to TRBJ2-1; TRBD2 matches at 11 bases. Germline CDR1 reads LGHNA; CDR2 reads YSLEER. The CDR3 sequence is 16 residues long. V was clipped by 0 bases and J by 6 bases; unmatched bases: 4.

The chain carries TRBV6-1 and TRBJ1-5; TRBD1 aligns across 7 bases. In germline, CDR1 is MNHNS, CDR2 SASEGT. This CDR3 comprises 15 residues. V was clipped by 3 bases and J by 5 bases; unmatched bases: 7. The CDR3 sequence is CASSDDRVGYQPQHF. CDR3 coding DNA: TGTGCCAGCAGTGATGACAGGGTCGGGTATCAGCCCCAGCATTTT.

In its sample, this clonotype was seen a few times. The V gene is TRBV10-3, the J gene TRBJ2-5; 9 bases agree with TRBD1. After removal of 5 bases from V and 2 bases from J, the junction contained 9 bases not matched to a gene. Germline-derived CDR1 and CDR2 are ENHRY and SYGVKD. CDR3 size: 16 residues. The CDR3 loop is CAISPGQGFSQETQYF. In DNA, the CDR3 is TGTGCCATCAGTCCGGGACAGGGATTTTCACAAGAGACCCAGTACTTC.

The chain links TRBV19 to TRBJ2-1; 7 bases map to TRBD1. Germline CDR1 reads LNHDA; CDR2 reads SQIVND (reference sequence). J gave up 8 bases and V 4 bases, and 5 bases lay outside the gene matches. This CDR3 region has 13 residues. DNA of the CDR3: TGTGCCAGTAGTACCGACAGGGTGGATGAGCAGTTCTTC. It is translated as CASSTDRVDEQFF. Based on the CDR3 plus reference TRBV19 and TRBJ2-1, the full variable domain is DGGITQSPKYLFRKEGQNVTLSCEQNLNHDAMYWYRQDPGQGLRLIYYSQIVNDFQKGDIAEGYSVSREKKESFPLTVTSAQKNPTAFYLCASSTDRVDEQFFGPGTRLTVL.

The chain is built from TRBV27 and TRBJ2-2, with unresolved D. The length of the CDR3 is 15 residues. Germline V gene sequence: CDR1 MNHEY, CDR2 SMNVEV (reference sequence). V lost 0 bases, J lost 3 bases, and 8 bases lay in between. This CDR3 reads CASSLSIRYTGELFF. CDR3 sequence (DNA): TGTGCCAGCAGTTTATCCATCAGATACACCGGGGAGCTGTTTTTT.

The chain joins TRBV6-5 to TRBJ2-5; no definite D call. The V and J ends lost 2 bases and 4 bases respectively, with 14 bases between them. Germline CDR1 MNHEY, CDR2 SVGAGI. CDR3 size: 15 residues. DNA of the CDR3: TGTGCCAGCAGTTACGAACAGCACTGGGGAGAGACCCAGTACTTC. This translates into CASSYEQHWGETQYF.

This clonotype was counted a few times. V and J are TRBV28 and TRBJ2-7; D is undetermined. The CDR3 has 14 residues. Germline V gives CDR1 MDHEN, CDR2 SYDVKM. Trimming pared 5 bases from V and 2 bases from J, leaving 13 bases between. Here the CDR3 reads CASSPTFAPYEQYF. The CDR3 DNA reads as TGTGCCAGCAGTCCCACGTTCGCACCCTACGAGCAGTACTTC.

The chain combines TRBV6-5 with TRBJ1-4, with D tentatively TRBD1 (5 bases). The CDR3 loop spans 18 amino acids. With 0 bases removed from V and 2 bases from J, the gap between germline ends came to 16 bases. Germline CDR1 and CDR2: MNHEY and SVGAGI. The CDR3 loop is CASSYSRGRPDTNEKLFF. In DNA, the CDR3 is TGTGCCAGCAGTTACTCTAGGGGCCGCCCTGACACTAATGAAAAACTGTTTTTT.

Only a few counts were recorded for this clonotype. The chain joins TRBV12-3 or TRBV12-4 to TRBJ2-1; TRBD2 matches at 12 bases. The V segment lost 6 bases and the J segment 4 bases; nucleotides outside the gene matches: 10. This CDR3 comprises 17 residues. CDR3 nucleotides: TGTGCCAGCAGCACTGGGACTAGCGGGCCCAGGTACAATGAGCAGTTCTTC. This gives the protein CASSTGTSGPRYNEQFF.

The chain carries TRBV4-1 and TRBJ2-1; 12 nucleotides match TRBD2. Germline CDR1 and CDR2: MGHRA and YSYEKL. The CDR3 is 18 residues long. Germline trimming cut 4 bases from V and 7 bases from J; bases unmatched to any gene: 14. CDR3 DNA sequence: TGCGCCAGCAGCCCAGGTCTAGCGGGGGGGCCTCGTGGAAATGAGCAGTTCTTC. It translates to CASSPGLAGGPRGNEQFF.

This clonotype was observed a few times. A read error may account for a junction end that differs from germline. This chain connects TRBV5-1 to TRBJ1-1; 11 nucleotides align to TRBD1. The CDR3 is made up of 17 amino acids. Germline CDR1 is SGHRS and CDR2 is YFSETQ. CDR3 loop: CASSLDRGREVFTEAFF. The CDR3 DNA reads TGCGCCAGCAGTTTGGACAGGGGGCGGGAGGTCTTCACTGAAGCTTTCTTT.

In its sample, this clonotype was seen a few times. This sequence joins TRBV11-2 and TRBJ2-1; D could derive from TRBD1 or TRBD2 (5 bases each). Trimming pared 5 bases from V and 0 bases from J, leaving 20 bases between. Germline loops: CDR1 SGHAT, CDR2 FQNNGV. CDR3 length: 18 amino acids. DNA of the CDR3: TGTGCCAGCAGCCGTTTAAAGGGGAGCTGGGTCTCCTACAATGAGCAGTTCTTC. The encoded protein is CASSRLKGSWVSYNEQFF. Full variable domain (outside the CDR3, taken from reference TRBV11-2 and TRBJ2-1): EAGVAQSPRYKIIEKRQSVAFWCNPISGHATLYWYQQILGQGPKLLIQFQNNGVVDDSQLPKDRFSAERLKGVDSTLKIQPAKLEDSAVYLCASSRLKGSWVSYNEQFFGPGTRLTVL.

This clonotype turned up a few times. The V gene is TRBV5-1, the J gene TRBJ2-1; 11 bases map to TRBD1. The CDR3 covers 21 residues. Germline V lookup: CDR1 SGHRS, CDR2 YFSETQ. V lost 0 bases, J lost 6 bases, and 20 bases stayed unmatched. The CDR3 spells CASSLAPGQGDVGGRINEQFF. In DNA form, the CDR3 reads TGCGCCAGCAGCTTGGCTCCGGGACAGGGGGACGTAGGAGGGCGGATCAATGAGCAGTTCTTC.

The chain combines TRBV12-3 or TRBV12-4 with TRBJ1-2; D is uncertain. The CDR3 has 13 amino acids. Deletions cut 6 bases from V and 8 bases from J, with 16 bases between. The CDR3 nucleotides are TGTGCCAGCAGCCGCAGAGGGAGCGGCGGCTACACCTTC. This gives the protein CASSRRGSGGYTF.

This clonotype was seen once. The genes are TRBV24-1 and TRBJ2-1; 8 bases align to TRBD1. V shed 0 bases and J 12 bases; nucleotides not matched to a gene: 6. CDR3 length: 14 residues. The V gene's germline CDR1 is KGHDR and CDR2 SFDVKD. In DNA, the CDR3 is TGTGCCACCAGTGATTTGTTCGCCGGGACAGGGCAGTTCTTC. Translation gives CATSDLFAGTGQFF.

This clonotype has just one count. V gene TRBV12-3 or TRBV12-4 combines with J gene TRBJ2-7, with 9 nucleotides matching TRBD1. The V segment lost 5 bases and the J segment 3 bases; nucleotides outside the gene matches: 2. This CDR3 has 13 amino acids. CDR3 in DNA: TGTGCCAGCAGTGGGACAGGGTTCTACGAGCAGTACTTC. It codes for CASSGTGFYEQYF.

The chain is built from TRBV7-2 and TRBJ1-2; 7 bases agree with TRBD1. Germline assignment: CDR1 SGHTA and CDR2 FQGNSA. This CDR3 has 12 residues. CDR3 residues: CAFQGTAYGYTF. DNA of the CDR3: TGTGCTTTCCAGGGGACAGCCTATGGCTACACCTTC. Variable domain in full (rest from reference TRBV7-2 and TRBJ1-2): GAGVSQSPSNKVTEKGKDVELRCDPISGHTALYWYRQSLGQGLEFLIYFQGNSAPDKSGLPSDRFSAERTGGSVSTLTIQRTQQEDSAVYLCAFQGTAYGYTFGSGTRLTVV.